The rows below give T cell receptor beta chains drawn from one sample of a study of blood T cell repertoires in COVID-19. The protocol was immunoSEQ multiplex PCR, while the TCRdb copy is restricted to in-frame clones and leaves out a portion. The profile covers some 150,000 clones, with 70% to 90% appearing a single time and approximately 6.5% taken by the ten largest. Sequenced input: peripheral blood. The origin of the receptors is a woman of 80 years or more in a cohort sampled during active or convalescent COVID-19. The CDR3 runs from the conserved cysteine through the conserved F or W. Each record gives: D gene, clone size, V gene, J gene, CDR3 protein, CDR3 DNA. The D gene is left open where the match is weak. The listing skips clone size in some rows; elsewhere it reads once, few, many or a size class.

d_gene: TRBD1; abundance: .; v_gene: TRBV7-9; j_gene: TRBJ2-1; CDR3aa: CASSLGTGVTYNEQFF; CDR3nt: TGTGCCAGCAGCCTGGGGACAGGGGTTACCTACAATGAGCAGTTCTTC
d_gene: TRBD2; abundance: few; v_gene: TRBV19; j_gene: TRBJ2-7; CDR3aa: CASSMWASGELNSYEQYF; CDR3nt: TGTGCCAGTAGTATGTGGGCTAGCGGGGAGTTAAACTCCTACGAGCAGTACTTC
d_gene: TRBD1; abundance: .; v_gene: TRBV24-1; j_gene: TRBJ1-2; CDR3aa: CATSDRSWTGNYGYTF; CDR3nt: TGTGCCACCAGTGACCGCTCCTGGACAGGCAATTATGGCTACACCTTC
d_gene: TRBD1; abundance: .; v_gene: TRBV30; j_gene: TRBJ1-2; CDR3aa: CAWSAGQGRGYTF; CDR3nt: TGTGCCTGGAGCGCGGGACAGGGGCGCGGCTACACCTTC
d_gene: .; abundance: .; v_gene: TRBV5-1; j_gene: TRBJ1-6; CDR3aa: CASSSRGGGSPLHF; CDR3nt: TGCGCCAGCAGCTCCCGGGGGGGAGGGTCACCCCTCCACTTT
d_gene: .; abundance: .; v_gene: TRBV7-2; j_gene: TRBJ1-1; CDR3aa: CASSSPPGENTEAFF; CDR3nt: TGTGCCAGCAGCTCACCACCAGGGGAAAACACTGAAGCTTTCTTT
d_gene: .; abundance: .; v_gene: TRBV5-4; j_gene: TRBJ1-2; CDR3aa: CASSLVGDFGYTF; CDR3nt: TGTGCCAGCAGCTTGGTAGGGGACTTTGGCTACACCTTC
d_gene: TRBD2; abundance: .; v_gene: TRBV6-6; j_gene: TRBJ2-1; CDR3aa: CASSYSTSGSGDEQFF; CDR3nt: TGTGCCAGCAGTTACTCGACTAGCGGGAGTGGAGATGAGCAGTTCTTC
d_gene: .; abundance: .; v_gene: TRBV18; j_gene: TRBJ2-3; CDR3aa: CASSTGSTDTQYF; CDR3nt: TGTGCCAGCTCTACAGGGAGCACAGATACGCAGTATTTT
d_gene: .; abundance: once; v_gene: TRBV9; j_gene: TRBJ1-3; CDR3aa: CASGNGREDTIYF; CDR3nt: TGTGCCAGCGGGAATGGACGGGAGGACACCATATATTTT
d_gene: TRBD1; abundance: .; v_gene: TRBV6-2/TRBV6-3; j_gene: TRBJ1-1; CDR3aa: CASSYSERWSGGKDTEAFF; CDR3nt: TGTGCCAGCAGTTACTCGGAAAGGTGGTCAGGGGGCAAGGACACTGAAGCTTTCTTT
d_gene: .; abundance: .; v_gene: TRBV7-9; j_gene: TRBJ2-5; CDR3aa: CASSLVGDLRETQYF; CDR3nt: TGTGCCAGCAGCTTAGTTGGGGACTTGCGGGAGACCCAGTACTTC
d_gene: TRBD1; abundance: .; v_gene: TRBV5-4; j_gene: TRBJ1-1; CDR3aa: CASSLGNTPGQGVGGTEAFF; CDR3nt: TGTGCCAGCAGCTTGGGAAATACACCGGGACAGGGGGTCGGAGGCACTGAAGCTTTCTTT
d_gene: .; abundance: .; v_gene: TRBV7-2; j_gene: TRBJ1-2; CDR3aa: CASSLRDSKGYTF; CDR3nt: TGTGCCAGCAGCTTACGGGATTCGAAGGGCTACACCTTC
d_gene: .; abundance: few; v_gene: TRBV4-3; j_gene: TRBJ2-1; CDR3aa: CASSRDTRTYNEQFF; CDR3nt: TGCGCCAGCAGCCGCGACACCCGAACCTACAATGAGCAGTTCTTC
d_gene: TRBD2; abundance: .; v_gene: TRBV10-3; j_gene: TRBJ2-1; CDR3aa: CAISEPPERETYNEQFF; CDR3nt: TGTGCCATCAGTGAGCCCCCCGAGCGGGAAACCTACAATGAGCAGTTCTTC
d_gene: .; abundance: .; v_gene: TRBV10-1; j_gene: TRBJ1-1; CDR3aa: CASSDNLNTEAFF; CDR3nt: TGCGCCAGCAGTGATAACTTGAACACTGAAGCTTTCTTT
d_gene: TRBD1; abundance: .; v_gene: TRBV30; j_gene: TRBJ1-2; CDR3aa: CAWTTGELGGYTF; CDR3nt: TGTGCCTGGACAACAGGGGAACTAGGAGGCTACACCTTC
d_gene: TRBD2; abundance: once; v_gene: TRBV27; j_gene: TRBJ2-1; CDR3aa: CASSHTLAGGSEQFF; CDR3nt: TGTGCCAGCAGTCATACACTAGCGGGAGGGAGTGAGCAGTTCTTC
d_gene: .; abundance: .; v_gene: TRBV12-5; j_gene: TRBJ1-3; CDR3aa: CASGLGSSGNTIYF; CDR3nt: TGTGCTAGTGGTTTAGGGAGCTCTGGAAACACCATATATTTT
d_gene: TRBD1; abundance: few; v_gene: TRBV4-1; j_gene: TRBJ2-1; CDR3aa: CASSARVGGLTIHNEQFF; CDR3nt: TGCGCCAGCAGCGCCCGGGTAGGGGGCCTCACGATACACAATGAGCAGTTCTTC
d_gene: TRBD2; abundance: once; v_gene: TRBV7-4; j_gene: TRBJ2-2; CDR3aa: CASSPIAGGPIGTGELFF; CDR3nt: TGTGCCAGCAGCCCTATAGCGGGAGGGCCAATAGGAACCGGGGAGCTGTTTTTT
d_gene: TRBD2; abundance: .; v_gene: TRBV28; j_gene: TRBJ2-1; CDR3aa: CASTPTVLAGAVEFF; CDR3nt: TGTGCCAGCACCCCGACGGTTCTAGCGGGGGCGGTGGAGTTCTTC
d_gene: .; abundance: few; v_gene: TRBV6-5; j_gene: TRBJ1-4; CDR3aa: CASSTGGAGEKLFF; CDR3nt: TGTGCCAGCAGTACGGGGGGCGCCGGTGAAAAACTGTTTTTT
d_gene: TRBD1; abundance: once; v_gene: TRBV25-1; j_gene: TRBJ1-6; CDR3aa: CASSEDRVHNSPLHF; CDR3nt: TGTGCCAGCAGCGAGGACAGGGTACATAATTCACCCCTCCACTTT
d_gene: .; abundance: .; v_gene: TRBV19; j_gene: TRBJ1-5; CDR3aa: CASSITRGNQPQHF; CDR3nt: TGTGCCAGTAGTATAACGAGGGGCAATCAGCCCCAGCATTTT
d_gene: .; abundance: .; v_gene: TRBV15; j_gene: TRBJ1-6; CDR3aa: CATSRDVSPLHF; CDR3nt: TGTGCCACCAGCAGAGACGTATCACCCCTCCACTTT
d_gene: .; abundance: .; v_gene: TRBV27; j_gene: TRBJ2-7; CDR3aa: CASSPGGSVYEQYF; CDR3nt: TGTGCCAGCAGTCCTGGGGGGTCGGTCTACGAGCAGTACTTC
d_gene: TRBD2; abundance: .; v_gene: TRBV7-9; j_gene: TRBJ2-7; CDR3aa: CASSLGSSGGAFSEQYF; CDR3nt: TGTGCCAGCAGCTTGGGTTCTAGCGGGGGGGCCTTCAGTGAGCAGTACTTC
d_gene: .; abundance: .; v_gene: TRBV6-5; j_gene: TRBJ1-5; CDR3aa: CASSSQQAAGPQHF; CDR3nt: TGTGCCAGCAGTTCCCAACAAGCGGCAGGGCCCCAGCATTTT
d_gene: TRBD2; abundance: .; v_gene: TRBV15; j_gene: TRBJ2-5; CDR3aa: CATSRGGRTKSETQYF; CDR3nt: TGTGCCACCAGCAGAGGCGGGAGAACCAAGAGTGAGACCCAGTACTTC
d_gene: .; abundance: .; v_gene: TRBV18; j_gene: TRBJ1-2; CDR3aa: CASSPPGNKDYGYTF; CDR3nt: TGTGCCAGCTCACCTCCGGGGAATAAGGACTATGGCTACACCTTC
d_gene: .; abundance: .; v_gene: TRBV15; j_gene: TRBJ2-1; CDR3aa: CATSGRQGNYNEQFF; CDR3nt: TGTGCCACCAGCGGTCGGCAGGGTAACTACAATGAGCAGTTCTTC
d_gene: .; abundance: .; v_gene: TRBV24-1; j_gene: TRBJ2-5; CDR3aa: CATSDPGLEIQETQYF; CDR3nt: TGTGCCACCAGTGATCCCGGACTGGAAATCCAAGAGACCCAGTACTTC
d_gene: TRBD1; abundance: .; v_gene: TRBV6-5; j_gene: TRBJ1-5; CDR3aa: CASSPRTGGQPQHF; CDR3nt: TGTGCCAGCAGTCCCCGGACAGGGGGTCAGCCCCAGCATTTT
d_gene: TRBD1; abundance: many; v_gene: TRBV27; j_gene: TRBJ2-2; CDR3aa: CASSLSAVGKTGGSPGELFF; CDR3nt: TGTGCCAGCAGTTTATCCGCGGTCGGGAAGACAGGGGGGTCCCCCGGGGAGCTGTTTTTT
d_gene: .; abundance: few; v_gene: TRBV5-4; j_gene: TRBJ1-1; CDR3aa: CASSLGPNTEAFF; CDR3nt: TGTGCCAGCAGCTTGGGGCCGAACACTGAAGCTTTCTTT
d_gene: TRBD1; abundance: .; v_gene: TRBV3-1/TRBV3-2; j_gene: TRBJ1-5; CDR3aa: CASSQGQGDQPQHF; CDR3nt: TGTGCCAGCAGCCAGGGACAGGGGGATCAGCCCCAGCATTTT
d_gene: .; abundance: .; v_gene: TRBV19; j_gene: TRBJ1-1; CDR3aa: CASSITDLETEAFF; CDR3nt: TGTGCCAGTAGTATAACGGATTTGGAGACTGAAGCTTTCTTT
d_gene: .; abundance: .; v_gene: TRBV12-3/TRBV12-4; j_gene: TRBJ2-1; CDR3aa: CASSTELGGEQFF; CDR3nt: TGTGCCAGCAGTACCGAACTAGGGGGTGAGCAGTTCTTC
d_gene: .; abundance: .; v_gene: TRBV11-2; j_gene: TRBJ1-3; CDR3aa: CASSLEHGNTIYF; CDR3nt: TGTGCCAGCAGCTTAGAACACGGAAACACCATATATTTT
d_gene: TRBD2; abundance: .; v_gene: TRBV6-5; j_gene: TRBJ2-7; CDR3aa: CASRSGGKEWHEQYF; CDR3nt: TGTGCCAGCAGGTCCGGGGGGAAGGAATGGCACGAGCAGTACTTC
d_gene: TRBD1; abundance: few; v_gene: TRBV5-4; j_gene: TRBJ1-1; CDR3aa: CASSKTGDTEAFF; CDR3nt: TGTGCCAGCAGCAAGACAGGGGACACTGAAGCTTTCTTT
d_gene: TRBD2; abundance: .; v_gene: TRBV5-1; j_gene: TRBJ2-1; CDR3aa: CASSLQVGGTYNEQFF; CDR3nt: TGCGCCAGCAGCTTGCAGGTGGGGGGGACCTACAATGAGCAGTTCTTC
d_gene: TRBD1; abundance: .; v_gene: TRBV6-2/TRBV6-3; j_gene: TRBJ1-2; CDR3aa: CASSYYRGGGYTF; CDR3nt: TGTGCCAGCAGTTACTACAGGGGAGGTGGCTACACCTTC
d_gene: .; abundance: .; v_gene: TRBV27; j_gene: TRBJ1-4; CDR3aa: CASSPFIAGNEKLFF; CDR3nt: TGTGCCAGCAGTCCCTTTATAGCAGGGAATGAAAAACTGTTTTTT
d_gene: TRBD1; abundance: .; v_gene: TRBV30; j_gene: TRBJ2-7; CDR3aa: CAWSASGTGRYEQYF; CDR3nt: TGTGCCTGGAGTGCCTCCGGGACAGGGCGATACGAGCAGTACTTC
d_gene: .; abundance: once; v_gene: TRBV7-9; j_gene: TRBJ1-2; CDR3aa: CASSLAGTLLTYGYTF; CDR3nt: TGTGCCAGCAGCTTAGCGGGCACCCTGTTAACCTATGGCTACACCTTC
d_gene: .; abundance: .; v_gene: TRBV18; j_gene: TRBJ1-1; CDR3aa: CASSPTALAVNTEAFF; CDR3nt: TGTGCCAGCTCACCGACAGCGTTAGCGGTGAACACTGAAGCTTTCTTT
d_gene: TRBD2; abundance: .; v_gene: TRBV19; j_gene: TRBJ2-4; CDR3aa: CASSGTSGLLAKNIQYF; CDR3nt: TGTGCCAGTAGTGGCACTAGCGGGCTATTAGCCAAAAACATTCAGTACTTC
d_gene: TRBD1; abundance: .; v_gene: TRBV6-5; j_gene: TRBJ2-7; CDR3aa: CASSYSRTGASYEQYF; CDR3nt: TGTGCCAGCAGTTACTCCCGGACAGGGGCCTCCTACGAGCAGTACTTC
d_gene: .; abundance: .; v_gene: TRBV18; j_gene: TRBJ1-1; CDR3aa: CASSPQLEKTENTEAFF; CDR3nt: TGTGCCAGCTCACCACAACTCGAAAAGACAGAGAACACTGAAGCTTTCTTT
d_gene: .; abundance: many; v_gene: TRBV6-5; j_gene: TRBJ2-2; CDR3aa: CASSPRRGHTGELFF; CDR3nt: TGTGCCAGCAGCCCCCGGAGGGGGCACACCGGGGAGCTGTTTTTT
d_gene: TRBD2; abundance: .; v_gene: TRBV3-1/TRBV3-2; j_gene: TRBJ2-2; CDR3aa: CASDKSGRGTGELFF; CDR3nt: TGTGCCAGCGACAAGAGCGGGAGAGGGACCGGGGAGCTGTTTTTT
d_gene: TRBD1; abundance: .; v_gene: TRBV11-2; j_gene: TRBJ2-1; CDR3aa: CASSLKGQGNEQFF; CDR3nt: TGTGCCAGCAGCTTAAAGGGACAGGGGAATGAGCAGTTCTTC
d_gene: .; abundance: .; v_gene: TRBV12-3/TRBV12-4; j_gene: TRBJ1-6; CDR3aa: CASSWGQGVPLHF; CDR3nt: TGTGCCAGCAGTTGGGGGCAGGGAGTCCCCCTCCACTTT
d_gene: TRBD1; abundance: .; v_gene: TRBV15; j_gene: TRBJ1-4; CDR3aa: CATSIYRGRNEKLFF; CDR3nt: TGTGCCACCAGCATATACAGGGGGCGTAATGAAAAACTGTTTTTT
d_gene: .; abundance: .; v_gene: TRBV3-1/TRBV3-2; j_gene: TRBJ1-3; CDR3aa: CASSQDPTLSGNTIYF; CDR3nt: TGTGCCAGCAGCCAAGACCCGACACTCTCTGGAAACACCATATATTTT
d_gene: TRBD2; abundance: .; v_gene: TRBV18; j_gene: TRBJ2-1; CDR3aa: CASSPPQAGINNEQFF; CDR3nt: TGTGCCAGCTCACCACCGCAAGCGGGGATTAACAATGAGCAGTTCTTC